This T cell receptor (beta chain) was recovered during a study of T cells after posttransplantation cyclophosphamide. Assay: immunoSEQ multiplex PCR; the TCRdb copy retains only in-frame clones and omits some. The data show 25,000 to 30,000 clones, with none appearing a single time. Peripheral blood was collected from the related graft donor on the marrow donation day. As to this clone: The antigen is undetermined.

This CDR3 region has 16 residues. In germline, CDR1 is SGDLS, CDR2 YYNGEE. V was pared by 0 bases and J by 1 base, with 6 bases of the junction left unmatched. Findings of the study overall: Recipient CMV seropositivity and CMV reactivation strongly tracked TRB clonality. Tissue-infiltrating T cells from skin or gut overlapped little with blood T cells. Donor CD8+ memory clones often dominated recipient blood repertoires at later times.

This chain links TRBV9 with TRBJ2-5; TRBD2 aligns across 7 bases. What was sequenced was PBMCs. The receptor was isolated from a woman aged 55-70 years in good health, CMV-negative, and a related stem cell transplant donor. CDR3 region: CASSVATGLVQETQYF. For the CDR3, the DNA is TGTGCCAGCAGCGTAGCAACAGGACTAGTCCAAGAGACCCAGTACTTC. Full variable domain (remainder filled in from reference TRBV9 and TRBJ2-5): DSGVTQTPKHLITATGQRVTLRCSPRSGDLSVYWYQQSLDQGLQFLIQYYNGEERAKGNILERFSAQQFPDLHSELNLSSLELGDSALYFCASSVATGLVQETQYFGPGTRLLVL.